This TCR beta chain originates from a study of PD-1 blockade in classical Hodgkin lymphoma. Whole-study findings and limits: Healthy donors were reported to have higher baseline TCR diversity than newly diagnosed patients.

Using immunoSEQ multiplex PCR, the repertoire was profiled, and TCRdb retains in-frame clones only, with some absent. The sample yields about 110,000 clones, roughly 87% seen once. As to this clone: Its antigen is unidentified.

Germline values: CDR1 MGHDK, CDR2 SYGVNS. The V end was cut by 1 base, the J end by 7 bases, with 16 bases between. CDR3 size: 15 residues. Each patient experienced a relapse that followed autologous stem cell transplantation, and brentuximab vedotin exposure varied. The rearrangement uses TRBV25-1 and TRBJ2-5; D may be TRBD2 (7 bases). This TCR was sampled from a human donor with classical Hodgkin lymphoma. The sequenced sample was peripheral blood mononuclear cells (PBMCs), obtained before the second cycle of nivolumab. The CDR3 sequence is CASSESLAGAGTQYF. The CDR3 DNA sequence: TGTGCCAGCAGTGAATCCCTCGCGGGGGCAGGGACCCAGTACTTC.